This TCR beta chain is from a study of T cells in Graves' hyperthyroidism and ophthalmopathy. A remark on this clonotype: What it binds is not known.

Those patients with uncontrolled infection, other autoimmune disease, pregnancy or lactation were excluded. What was amplified from RNA transcripts were TCR beta CDR3 regions. During a first-round RT-PCR of the TCR CDR3, the HTBI primer set was used. TCRdb processed the multiplex PCR reads anew with MiXCR; each CDR3 protein has one entry. The repertoire has 700,000 to 850,000 distinct CDR3 sequences, roughly a third of them found once; the top ten carry less than 40%. Per germline, CDR1 SGHTA and CDR2 FQGNSA. The V end lost 1 base, the J end lost 4 bases, and 14 bases lay between the germline ends. This CDR3 contains 16 residues. Findings of the study overall: Most thyroid clonotypes that were expanded above 0.001 also turned up in blood.

Sample: blood. The receptor was derived from a woman between 40 and 55 years old with Graves' hyperthyroidism. This chain joins TRBV7-2 and TRBJ1-5; perhaps TRBD1 as D (5 bases). CDR3 sequence: CASSLGGRPQNQPQHF. In DNA form, the CDR3 reads TGTGCCAGCAGCTTAGGGGGCAGGCCCCAAAATCAGCCCCAGCATTTT.